A selection of T cell receptor beta chains follows, all from one sample in a study of beta chain features in type 1 diabetes. Data came from immunoSEQ multiplex PCR; TCRdb stores just in-frame clones and leaves some out. The sample comprises roughly 240,000 clones, around 24% of which are singletons, and 0.012% rests with the top ten. Sequencing was carried out using naive CD4+ T cells from blood. These receptors all come from a woman aged 30 to 39 with type 1 diabetes. The CDR3 runs from the conserved cysteine through the conserved F or W. The D gene is left open where the match is weak. Clone size is shown for a subset of rows, as once, few, many or a class of expanded clone.

TRBJ2-3,TRBD2,.,TRBV7-7,CASSVGLAGGADTQYF,TGTGCTAGCAGCGTGGGACTAGCGGGCGGCGCAGATACGCAGTATTTT
TRBJ2-3,TRBD2,.,TRBV7-3,CASSHGTSGRWTDTQYF,TGTGCCAGCAGCCACGGGACTAGCGGGAGGTGGACAGATACGCAGTATTTT
TRBJ2-3,.,few,TRBV30,CAWSEGGAVTDTQYF,TGTGCCTGGAGTGAGGGGGGGGCGGTCACAGATACGCAGTATTTT
TRBJ1-1,.,.,TRBV4-2,CASSQVGGFVVGAFF,TGTGCCAGCAGCCAAGTGGGGGGGTTTGTCGTCGGAGCTTTCTTT
TRBJ1-2,.,.,TRBV5-4,CASSFEGNYGYTF,TGTGCCAGCAGCTTTGAGGGTAACTATGGCTACACCTTC
TRBJ2-7,TRBD2,few,TRBV5-1,CASSLMSLAGTYEQYF,TGCGCCAGCAGCTTGATGAGCCTAGCGGGAACATACGAGCAGTACTTC
TRBJ2-1,.,few,TRBV9,CASSTPDRMREQFF,TGTGCCAGCAGCACCCCAGACAGGATGCGGGAGCAGTTCTTC
TRBJ1-1,.,.,TRBV11-2,CASSLARDTEAFF,TGTGCCAGCAGCTTAGCCAGGGACACTGAAGCTTTCTTT
TRBJ2-2,TRBD1,.,TRBV29-1,CSAHAGTGDTGELFF,TGCAGCGCTCACGCCGGGACAGGGGACACCGGGGAGCTGTTTTTT
TRBJ2-2,TRBD2,.,TRBV4-1,CASSRWSGGANTGELFF,TGCGCCAGCAGCCGGTGGTCGGGAGGCGCCAACACCGGGGAGCTGTTTTTT
TRBJ2-5,.,.,TRBV21-1,CARGGQGQETQYF,TGTGCCAGGGGCGGACAGGGCCAAGAGACCCAGTACTTC
TRBJ2-1,TRBD1,.,TRBV5-1,CASRPGQGHNEQFF,TGCGCCAGCAGGCCGGGACAGGGGCACAATGAGCAGTTCTTC
TRBJ1-5,.,.,TRBV30,CAWSVRGNQPQHF,TGTGCCTGGAGTGTTAGGGGAAATCAGCCCCAGCATTTT
TRBJ2-3,.,few,TRBV2,CASLPLRETDTQYF,TGTGCCAGCCTTCCACTGCGCGAAACAGATACGCAGTATTTT
TRBJ2-7,TRBD1,.,TRBV29-1,CSVADRGYEQYF,TGCAGCGTTGCCGACAGGGGCTACGAGCAGTACTTC
TRBJ2-1,.,few,TRBV5-1,CASSPAGRNEQFF,TGCGCCAGCAGCCCGGCAGGGAGGAATGAGCAGTTCTTC